This T cell receptor (beta chain) was recorded in a study of T cells in Graves' hyperthyroidism and ophthalmopathy. From RNA transcripts, TCR beta CDR3 regions were amplified. The TCR CDR3 was amplified in a first-round RT-PCR using the HTBI primer set. TCRdb ran MiXCR on the multiplex PCR reads and lists one entry per CDR3 protein. The sample has just over 550,000 distinct CDR3 sequences; around 46% are singletons. V was cut by 5 bases and J by 0 bases, with 14 bases left in between. Looked up from germline, CDR1 is SNHLY and CDR2 is FYNNEI. The CDR3 is 16 residues long. This clonotype was seen only a few times.

The clonotype was recovered from a woman between 18 and 29 years old with Graves' hyperthyroidism. The sample taken for sequencing was peripheral blood or thyroid tissue (not recorded which). The rearrangement links TRBV2 to TRBJ1-5; D uncertain. The CDR3 region has the DNA TGTGCCAGCAGTCCTGGGTTTTTTCGTAGCAATCAGCCCCAGCATTTT. The encoded protein is CASSPGFFRSNQPQHF.